This T cell receptor beta chain was captured by sequencing in a study of shared clonotypes between healthy human individuals. Study-level background: Donors consisted of a couple of women and a few men between 18 and 49. Donors had three CD4 naive, three CD4 memory, two CD8 naive and one CD8 memory plate apiece.

For this clone: Other DNA sequences within the sample encode an identical CDR3.

Sequencing was performed with immunoSEQ multiplex PCR; in TCRdb, only in-frame clones are kept and a portion is missing. The sample comprises about 2.1 million clones, just under 95% of which are singletons, and around 1.7% rests with the top ten. CD8 cells classed as naive were CD45RO-negative and positively selected for CCR7, excluding terminally differentiated effector memory CD45RA+ cells. Material for sequencing was naive CD8+ T cells from PBMCs. The receptor comes from a man between 18 and 29 years old in good health. Some clones in this sample may be carry-over from other donors' samples.

CDR3 amino acids: CASSLGIYNEQFF. CDR3 coding DNA: TGTGCCAGCAGCCTTGGAATTTACAATGAGCAGTTCTTC. The chain links TRBV27 to TRBJ2-1; D is undetermined. The CDR3 contains 13 residues. Germline CDR1 and CDR2: MNHEY and SMNVEV (reference sequence). V lost 6 bases, J lost 4 bases, and 10 bases lay in between.